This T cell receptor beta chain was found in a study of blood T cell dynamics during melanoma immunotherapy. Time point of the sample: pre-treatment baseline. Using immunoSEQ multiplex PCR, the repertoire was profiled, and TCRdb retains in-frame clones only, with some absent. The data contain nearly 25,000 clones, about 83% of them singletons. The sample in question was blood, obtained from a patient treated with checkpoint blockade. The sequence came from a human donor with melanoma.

CDR3 in amino acids: CASGLVLHREGLDTQYF. The DNA for the CDR3 is TGTGCTAGTGGTTTGGTACTTCATCGGGAGGGCCTTGATACGCAGTATTTT. The chain carries TRBV12-5 and TRBJ2-3; 8 bases are a match to TRBD2. V lost 0 bases and J lost 6; bases outside the gene matches: 11. The germline CDR1 and CDR2 sequences are LGHNT and FRNRAP. This CDR3 spans 17 amino acids.